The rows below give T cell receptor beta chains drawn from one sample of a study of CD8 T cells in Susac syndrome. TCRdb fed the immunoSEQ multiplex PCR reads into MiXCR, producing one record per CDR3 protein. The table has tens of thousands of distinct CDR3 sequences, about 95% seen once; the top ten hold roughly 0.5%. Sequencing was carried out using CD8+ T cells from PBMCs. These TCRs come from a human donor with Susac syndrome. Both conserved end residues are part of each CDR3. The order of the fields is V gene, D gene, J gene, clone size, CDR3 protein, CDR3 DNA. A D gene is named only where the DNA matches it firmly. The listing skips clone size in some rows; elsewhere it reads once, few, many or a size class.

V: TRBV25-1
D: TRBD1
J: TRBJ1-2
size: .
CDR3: CASSVVGQDFGYTF
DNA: TGTGCCAGCAGTGTGGTAGGACAGGATTTTGGCTACACCTTC

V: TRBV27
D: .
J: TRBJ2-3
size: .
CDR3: CASSLSRGHTQYF
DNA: TGTGCCAGCAGTTTAAGCAGGGGACATACGCAGTATTTT

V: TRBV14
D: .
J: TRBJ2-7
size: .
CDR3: CASRDGSYEQYF
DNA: TGTGCCAGCAGGGACGGTTCGTACGAGCAGTACTTC

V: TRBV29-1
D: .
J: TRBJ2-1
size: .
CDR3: CSLDGGNVGEQFF
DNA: TGCAGCTTAGACGGCGGGAACGTTGGTGAGCAGTTCTTC

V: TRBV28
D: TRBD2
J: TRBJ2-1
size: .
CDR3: CASSGTSRYNEQFF
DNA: TGTGCCAGCTCGGGGACTAGCCGATACAATGAGCAGTTCTTC

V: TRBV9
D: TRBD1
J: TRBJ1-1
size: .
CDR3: CASSDLRTGVTEAFF
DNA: TGTGCCAGCAGCGACCTTCGCACAGGGGTAACTGAAGCTTTCTTT

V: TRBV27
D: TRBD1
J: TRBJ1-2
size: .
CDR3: CASSPLDRAWGYTF
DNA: TGTGCCAGCAGTCCACTCGACAGGGCTTGGGGCTACACCTTC

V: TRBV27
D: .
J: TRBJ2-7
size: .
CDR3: CASSLSSGELLNEQYF
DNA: TGTGCCAGCAGTTTATCGTCGGGAGAACTACTCAACGAGCAGTACTTC

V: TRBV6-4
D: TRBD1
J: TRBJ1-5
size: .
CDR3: CASSDSSGGGQPQHF
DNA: TGTGCCAGCAGTGACTCATCAGGGGGAGGGCAGCCCCAGCATTTT

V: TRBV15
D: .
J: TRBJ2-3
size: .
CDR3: CATSSADWGDTQYF
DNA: TGTGCCACCAGCAGCGCGGACTGGGGGGATACGCAGTATTTT

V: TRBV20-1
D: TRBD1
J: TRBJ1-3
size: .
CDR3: CSAREGDREGGNTIYF
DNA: TGCAGTGCTAGAGAAGGAGACAGGGAAGGAGGAAACACCATATATTTT

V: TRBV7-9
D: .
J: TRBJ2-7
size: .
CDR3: CASSLATGRPDSYEQYF
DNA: TGTGCCAGCAGCTTAGCGACGGGCAGGCCTGACTCCTACGAGCAGTACTTC

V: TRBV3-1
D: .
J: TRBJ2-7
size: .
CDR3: CASSQDRASEQYF
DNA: TGTGCCAGCAGCCAAGATAGGGCTAGCGAGCAGTACTTC

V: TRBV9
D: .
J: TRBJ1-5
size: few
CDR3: CASSVGGSNQPQHF
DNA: TGTGCCAGCAGTGTGGGGGGTAGCAATCAGCCCCAGCATTTT

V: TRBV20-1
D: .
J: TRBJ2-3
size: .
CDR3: CSARDQDSTDTQYF
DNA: TGCAGTGCTAGAGATCAGGACAGCACAGATACGCAGTATTTT

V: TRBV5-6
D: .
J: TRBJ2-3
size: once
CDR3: CASSLQGNTQYF
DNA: TGTGCCAGCAGCTTACAGGGCAATACGCAGTATTTT

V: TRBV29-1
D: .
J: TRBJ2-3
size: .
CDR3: CSVRESGADTQYF
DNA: TGCAGCGTCCGAGAATCGGGAGCAGATACGCAGTATTTT

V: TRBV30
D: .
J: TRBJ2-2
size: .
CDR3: CAWKKGPNTGELFF
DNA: TGTGCCTGGAAAAAGGGTCCGAACACCGGGGAGCTGTTTTTT

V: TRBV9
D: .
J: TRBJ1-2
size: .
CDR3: CASSVVEGSNGYTF
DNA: TGTGCCAGCAGCGTAGTGGAAGGGTCTAATGGCTACACCTTC